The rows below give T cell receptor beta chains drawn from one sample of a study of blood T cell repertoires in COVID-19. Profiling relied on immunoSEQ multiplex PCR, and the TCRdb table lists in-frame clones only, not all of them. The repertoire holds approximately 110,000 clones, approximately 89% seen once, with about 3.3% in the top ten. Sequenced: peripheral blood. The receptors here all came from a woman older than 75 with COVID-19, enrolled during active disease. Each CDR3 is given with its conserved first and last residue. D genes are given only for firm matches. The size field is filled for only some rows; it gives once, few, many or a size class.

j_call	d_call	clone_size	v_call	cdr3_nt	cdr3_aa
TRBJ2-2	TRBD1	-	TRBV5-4	TGTGCCAGCAGCTTGCGACAGGGAAACACCGGGGAGCTGTTTTTT	CASSLRQGNTGELFF
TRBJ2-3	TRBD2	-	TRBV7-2	TGTGCCAGCAGCTTATCGGCGGGGGGGCCGGATACGCAGTATTTT	CASSLSAGGPDTQYF
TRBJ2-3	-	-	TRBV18	TGTGCCAGCTCACCACTGGACAGTACAGATACGCAGTATTTT	CASSPLDSTDTQYF
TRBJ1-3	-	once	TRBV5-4	TGTGCCAGCAGCATAAACTCTGGAAACACCATATATTTT	CASSINSGNTIYF
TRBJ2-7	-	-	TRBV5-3	TGTGCCAGAAGCCCAGCCATGGGGGGGGGCCCCTACGAGCAGTACTTC	CARSPAMGGGPYEQYF
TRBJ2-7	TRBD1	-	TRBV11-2	TGTGCCAGCAGGATTGGAACCGGGACAGGGTCCTACGAGCAGTACTTC	CASRIGTGTGSYEQYF
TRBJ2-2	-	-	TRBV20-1	TGCAGTGCTAGATATATGGGGGAGCTGTTTTTT	CSARYMGELFF
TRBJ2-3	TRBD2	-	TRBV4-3	TGCGCCAGCAGCCAAGATGCCTTTCCGGGACTAGCGGGAGGAAACACAGATACGCAGTATTTT	CASSQDAFPGLAGGNTDTQYF
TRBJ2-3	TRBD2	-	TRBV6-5	TGTGCCAGCAGTTCTAGCGGGGGCCGGGGAGATACGCAGTATTTT	CASSSSGGRGDTQYF
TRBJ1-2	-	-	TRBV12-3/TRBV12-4	TGTGCCAGCAGGTACGGCTATGGCTACACCTTC	CASRYGYGYTF
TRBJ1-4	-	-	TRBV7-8	TGTGCCAGCAGCTCATCTGGCAGGGGTGGTGAAAAACTGTTTTTT	CASSSSGRGGEKLFF
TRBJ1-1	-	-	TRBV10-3	TGTGCCGTTTCGGGGCGGGGCCGGAGCACTGAAGCTTTCTTT	CAVSGRGRSTEAFF
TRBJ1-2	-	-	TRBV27	TGTGCCAGCAGTTTATTCCGGGGAGGATATGGCTACACCTTC	CASSLFRGGYGYTF
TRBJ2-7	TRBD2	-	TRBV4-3	TGCGCCAGCAGCCAAACCGGGACTAGCGGGTACGAGCAGTACTTC	CASSQTGTSGYEQYF
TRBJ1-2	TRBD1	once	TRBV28	TGTGCCAGCAGGTCCGGGACAGACTATGGCTACACCTTC	CASRSGTDYGYTF
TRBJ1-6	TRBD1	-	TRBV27	TGTGCCAGCAGTTTGGGGGACAGGGTCGATAATTCACCCCTCCACTTT	CASSLGDRVDNSPLHF
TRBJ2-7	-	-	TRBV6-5	TGTGCCAGCAGTTTGCCGGGTAGTCAGCAGTACTTC	CASSLPGSQQYF
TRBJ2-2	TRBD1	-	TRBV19	TGTGCCAGTAGTGCAGCAGGACAGGGAGCCGGGGAGCTGTTTTTT	CASSAAGQGAGELFF
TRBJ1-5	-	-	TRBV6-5	TGTGCCAGCACCCCCGACTCGCGCAATCAGCCCCAGCATTTT	CASTPDSRNQPQHF
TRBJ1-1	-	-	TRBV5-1	TGCGCCAGCAGCTGGGGAGGGAACACTGAAGCTTTCTTT	CASSWGGNTEAFF